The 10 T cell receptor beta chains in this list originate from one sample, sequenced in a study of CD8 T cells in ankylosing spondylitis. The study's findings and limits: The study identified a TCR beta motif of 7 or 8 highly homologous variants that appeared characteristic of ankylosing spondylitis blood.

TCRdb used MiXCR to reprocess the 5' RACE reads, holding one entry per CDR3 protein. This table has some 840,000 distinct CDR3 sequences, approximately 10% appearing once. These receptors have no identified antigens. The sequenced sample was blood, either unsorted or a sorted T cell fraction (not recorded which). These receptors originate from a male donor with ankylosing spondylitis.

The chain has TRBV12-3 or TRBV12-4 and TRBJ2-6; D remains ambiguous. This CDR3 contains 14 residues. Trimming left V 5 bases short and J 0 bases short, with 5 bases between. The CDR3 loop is CASSVISGANVLTF. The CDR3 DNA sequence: TGTGCCAGCAGTGTGATCTCTGGGGCCAACGTCCTGACTTTC.

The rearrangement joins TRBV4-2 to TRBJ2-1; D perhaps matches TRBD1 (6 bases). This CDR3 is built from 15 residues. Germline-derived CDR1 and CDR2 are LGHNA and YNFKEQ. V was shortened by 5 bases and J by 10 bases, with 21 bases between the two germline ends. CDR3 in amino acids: CASSFPGTPPGEQFF. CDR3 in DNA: TGTGCCAGCAGCTTCCCCGGGACACCTCCTGGGGAGCAGTTCTTC.

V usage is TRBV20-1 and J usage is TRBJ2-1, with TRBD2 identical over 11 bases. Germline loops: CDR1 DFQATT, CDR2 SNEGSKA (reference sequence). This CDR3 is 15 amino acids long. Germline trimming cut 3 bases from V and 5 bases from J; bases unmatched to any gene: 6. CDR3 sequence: CSASPGLADHNEQFF. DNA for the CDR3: TGCAGTGCTAGTCCGGGACTAGCGGATCACAATGAGCAGTTCTTC.

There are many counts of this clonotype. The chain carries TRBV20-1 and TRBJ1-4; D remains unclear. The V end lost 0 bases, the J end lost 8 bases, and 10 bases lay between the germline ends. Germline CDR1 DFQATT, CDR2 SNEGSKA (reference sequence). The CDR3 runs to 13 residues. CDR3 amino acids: CSARDLVGEKLFF. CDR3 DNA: TGCAGTGCTAGAGATTTAGTCGGCGAAAAACTGTTTTTT.

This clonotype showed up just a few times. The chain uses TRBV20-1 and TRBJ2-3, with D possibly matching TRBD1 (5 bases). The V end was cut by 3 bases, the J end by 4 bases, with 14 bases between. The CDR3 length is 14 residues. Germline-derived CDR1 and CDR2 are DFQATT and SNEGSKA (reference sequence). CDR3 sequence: CSASSRVVADTQYF. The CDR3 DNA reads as TGCAGTGCTAGTAGCAGGGTCGTAGCAGATACGCAGTATTTT.

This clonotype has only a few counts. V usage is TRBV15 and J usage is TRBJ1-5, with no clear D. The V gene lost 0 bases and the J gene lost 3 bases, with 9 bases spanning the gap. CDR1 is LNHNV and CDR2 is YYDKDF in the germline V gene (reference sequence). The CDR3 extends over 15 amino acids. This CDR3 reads CATSRDWQSNQPQHF. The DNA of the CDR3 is TGTGCCACCAGCAGAGATTGGCAGTCCAATCAGCCCCAGCATTTT.

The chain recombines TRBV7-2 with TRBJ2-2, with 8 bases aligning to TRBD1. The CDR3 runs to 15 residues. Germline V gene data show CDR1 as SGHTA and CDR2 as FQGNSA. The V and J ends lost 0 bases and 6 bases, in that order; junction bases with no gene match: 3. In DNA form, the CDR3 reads TGTGCCAGCAGCTTAGCCCAACAGGGGGCCGGGGAGCTGTTTTTT. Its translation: CASSLAQQGAGELFF. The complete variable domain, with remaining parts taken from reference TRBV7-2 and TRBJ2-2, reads GAGVSQSPSNKVTEKGKDVELRCDPISGHTALYWYRQSLGQGLEFLIYFQGNSAPDKSGLPSDRFSAERTGGSVSTLTIQRTQQEDSAVYLCASSLAQQGAGELFFGEGSRLTVL.

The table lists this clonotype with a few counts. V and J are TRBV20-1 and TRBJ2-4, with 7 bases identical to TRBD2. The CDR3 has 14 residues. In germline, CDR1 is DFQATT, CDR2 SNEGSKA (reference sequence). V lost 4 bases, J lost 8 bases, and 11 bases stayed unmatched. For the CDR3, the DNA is TGCAGTGCTACAGCGGCTAGCGGTTTTGACATTCAGTACTTC. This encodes CSATAASGFDIQYF.

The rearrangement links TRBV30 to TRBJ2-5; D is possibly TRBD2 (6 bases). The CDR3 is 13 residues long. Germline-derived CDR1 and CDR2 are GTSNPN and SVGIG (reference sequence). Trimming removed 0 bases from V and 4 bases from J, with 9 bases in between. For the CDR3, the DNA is TGTGCCTGGAGTGTGGGGGGAAGAGAGACCCAGTACTTC. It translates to CAWSVGGRETQYF.

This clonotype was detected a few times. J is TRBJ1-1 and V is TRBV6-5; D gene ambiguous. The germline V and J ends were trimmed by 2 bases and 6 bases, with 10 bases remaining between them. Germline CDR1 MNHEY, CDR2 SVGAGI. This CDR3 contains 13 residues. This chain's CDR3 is CASSYMRGAEAFF. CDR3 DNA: TGTGCCAGCAGTTACATGCGTGGCGCTGAAGCTTTCTTT.